The T cell receptor (beta chain) described here comes from a study of T cells in Graves' hyperthyroidism and ophthalmopathy. Overall study results and limits: Blood also carried most thyroid clonotypes expanded above 0.001.

Amplification targeted TCR beta CDR3 regions from RNA transcripts. With the HTBI primer set, the TCR CDR3 went through a first round of RT-PCR. A single record per CDR3 protein comes from TCRdb applying MiXCR to the multiplex PCR reads. The table has some 440,000 distinct CDR3 sequences, approximately 15% seen once. A few counts support this clonotype. Its antigen is undetermined. A much more abundant neighbour one base away suggests this may be a read error. The specimen was blood. The origin of this receptor is a woman aged 18 to 35 with Graves' hyperthyroidism.

The CDR3 DNA reads TGCAGTGCTCGGGACAGGGGTTACACTCAGTACTTC. Residues: CSARDRGYTQYF. The chain combines TRBV20-1 with TRBJ2-7; TRBD1 matches 10 bases. This CDR3 is 12 amino acids long. The V segment lost 5 bases and the J segment 10 bases; nucleotides outside the gene matches: 8. Germline-derived CDR1 and CDR2 are DFQATT and SNEGSKA (reference sequence).